Below are 2 T cell receptor beta chains sequenced from a single sample in a study of T cell responses to AZD1222 COVID-19 vaccine. Sequencing was performed with immunoSEQ multiplex PCR; in TCRdb, only in-frame clones are kept and a portion is missing. The sample lists approximately 190,000 clones, approximately 90% occurring once. Sequencing used peripheral blood, obtained on day 0 of AZD1222 vaccination. The receptors stem from an adult in good health.

The V and J genes are TRBV9 and TRBJ2-7, with 8 bases that match TRBD1. After removal of 1 base from V and 2 bases from J, the junction contained 2 bases not matched to a gene. The length of the CDR3 is 14 residues. Germline loops: CDR1 SGDLS, CDR2 YYNGEE. The CDR3 DNA follows: TGTGCCAGCAGCGTACAGGGACAGGCCTACGAGCAGTACTTC. This translates into CASSVQGQAYEQYF.

J is TRBJ1-5 and V is TRBV4-2; no firm D call. V lost 0 bases, J lost 3 bases, and 9 bases lay in between. The CDR3 length is 15 residues. CDR1 and CDR2 from the germline V gene are LGHNA and YNFKEQ. Here the CDR3 reads CASSQDGQANQPQHF. The DNA of the CDR3 is TGTGCCAGCAGCCAAGATGGTCAGGCCAATCAGCCCCAGCATTTT.